This TCR beta chain was captured in a study of T cell repertoires in cytomegalovirus infection. CDR3 length equals 14 residues. V was pared by 1 base and J by 7 bases, with 11 bases between. From germline, CDR1 is DFQATT and CDR2 SNEGSKA (reference sequence). TCRdb reprocessed the reads with MiXCR, giving one entry per CDR3 protein. The sample has roughly 630,000 distinct CDR3 sequences; 20% to 25% are singletons. This receptor was identified in a human donor in good health (CMV status not recorded). Some clones in this sample may be carry-over from other donors' samples. Sequenced sample: CD8+ T cells from PBMCs. V gene TRBV20-1 combines with J gene TRBJ1-6; possible D gene TRBD1, 5 bases. CDR3: CSARGVRDNSPLHF. The CDR3 DNA is TGCAGTGCTAGAGGGGTCAGGGACAATTCACCCCTCCACTTT.